This T cell receptor (beta chain) is drawn from a study of post-analysis software for immune sequencing data. The CDR3 covers 13 residues. Germline CDR1 DFQATT, CDR2 SNEGSKA (reference sequence). The V and J ends lost 6 bases and 2 bases respectively, with 11 bases between them. The TCR beta cDNA libraries contained unique molecular identifiers. Each sample of about 0.95 to 11 million input T cells yielded roughly 500,000 cDNA molecules, so each molecule approximated one T cell. In TCRdb, the PCR reads were re-called with MiXCR into one record per CDR3 protein. The data contain under 650,000 distinct CDR3 sequences, around 40% of them singletons. Findings of the study overall: Comparison of patients with controls showed a handful of TRBV segments more frequent in patients, TRBV5-6, TRBV5-1 and TRBV20-1 among them. Patients with multiple sclerosis recorded significantly lower normalized Chao1 diversity than controls, the study found.

In the case of this clonotype: No antigen is known for it.

This sequence was found in a girl aged 5-17 years with multiple sclerosis. Sequencing was performed on blood. V and J are TRBV20-1 and TRBJ2-4, with a possible D match to TRBD1 (6 bases). CDR3 DNA sequence: TGCAGTGCAGGCAGGGGAACCAAAAACATTCAGTACTTC. Its translation is CSAGRGTKNIQYF.